The TCR beta chain described here comes from a study of cytomegalovirus exposure and HLA in healthy donors. Use of 60 Vbeta and 13 Jbeta primers characterized the PCR. Some clones are missing from TCRdb's copy, which holds only in-frame ones; the method was immunoSEQ multiplex PCR. The table records about 150,000 clones, around 78% of them present only once. The study's findings and limits: Earlier analysis found most TCR beta V segments productive about 87% or about 30% of the time. Later analysis identified about 18,000 TCR beta sequences associated with HLA alleles, using a false discovery rate threshold of 0.05.

In the case of this clone: Its antigen is undetermined.

Sequencing was performed on PBMCs. This clonotype was obtained from a woman under 30 in good health and CMV-seronegative.

The CDR3 spells CASSRRRQGEGDNEQFF. CDR3 sequence (DNA): TGTGCCAGCAGTCGACGCCGACAGGGAGAAGGGGACAATGAGCAGTTCTTC. This chain links TRBV27 with TRBJ2-1, with TRBD1 matching 7 bases. CDR3 length: 17 residues. Germline CDR1 reads MNHEY; CDR2 reads SMNVEV (reference sequence). Unmatched junction bases numbered 15, after V lost 5 bases and J lost 5 bases.